These T cell receptor beta chains were read from a single sample in a study of cytomegalovirus exposure and HLA in healthy donors. Measured with immunoSEQ multiplex PCR; TCRdb has only the in-frame clones, and not every one. The table lists 110,000 or so clones, around 80% of them singletons, with roughly 2.6% in the top ten. The sequenced sample was PBMCs. The receptors here all came from a female donor in good health and CMV-seronegative. CDR3s leave out the opening cysteine and the closing phenylalanine or tryptophan.

v_gene	len	j_gene	CDR3aa
TRBV6-5	10	TRBJ1-6	ASSRPGSPLH
TRBV27	13	TRBJ2-1	ASSSDRGSYNEQF
TRBV6-6	11	TRBJ1-2	ASSPDRGYGYT
TRBV5-1	10	TRBJ1-1	ASRKTGDEAF
TRBV19	14	TRBJ2-7	ASSIAASKGANEQY
TRBV9	14	TRBJ1-1	ASSAYTGVRNTEAF
TRBV7-2	11	TRBJ2-2	ASSASQTGELF
TRBV29-1	11	TRBJ2-5	SAGPGTVMTQY
TRBV19	13	TRBJ2-7	ASSTPGQGVNEQY
TRBV2	11	TRBJ1-2	ASSGDRRFGYT
TRBV27	9	TRBJ1-1	ASSSRGEAF
TRBV30	16	TRBJ1-2	AWSVRGSATSPNYGYA
TRBV19	10	TRBJ2-7	ASSLVGGSQY
TRBV14	11	TRBJ2-7	ASSQDRAKEQY
TRBV7-9	9	TRBJ1-1	ASSSEGEAF
TRBV30	12	TRBJ2-3	AWSAAVNTDTQY
TRBV4-1	17	TRBJ1-6	ASSLVDSRGLSYNSPLH
TRBV5-8	12	TRBJ1-1	ASSIKGQNTEAF
TRBV7-9	12	TRBJ1-2	ASSPTSTVYGYT
TRBV5-4	12	TRBJ2-7	ASSDRGGHYEQY
TRBV4-1	13	TRBJ2-1	ASSQTGQSYNEQF
TRBV9	14	TRBJ2-1	ASSVDSGGPFNEQF
TRBV19	14	TRBJ2-1	ASSPRTSGGYNEQF
TRBV9	13	TRBJ2-2	ASSPRQGGTGELF
TRBV7-8	11	TRBJ1-3	ASSFGGLNTIY
TRBV6-5	13	TRBJ1-2	ASSAGGDLFYGYT
TRBV19	12	TRBJ2-1	ASSIGLSYNEQF
TRBV5-4	9	NA	ASSLGYEQY
TRBV6-1	13	TRBJ1-2	ASSEALSVPYGYT
TRBV2	11	TRBJ2-7	ASSQRQSYEQY
TRBV5-1	12	TRBJ2-5	ASSLRREVGTQY
TRBV9	15	TRBJ2-1	ASSVFPAGGPGNEQF
TRBV10-2	13	TRBJ2-5	ASSATSGGAKTQY
TRBV30	12	TRBJ1-2	AWSDGGGLKRYT
TRBV27	10	TRBJ2-7	ASSSQGYEQY
TRBV7-9	11	TRBJ1-2	ASSLGTTDGYT
TRBV6-5	12	TRBJ1-6	ASTISSYNSPLH
TRBV10-3	13	TRBJ2-1	AIRRQSGGMDEQF
TRBV18	16	TRBJ1-3	ASSPPSAGYSSGNTIY
TRBV18	16	TRBJ2-3	ASSPVPPTSGGTDTQY
TRBV5-8	16	TRBJ1-6	ASSLRPGVYQQGSPLH
TRBV7-9	12	TRBJ2-7	ASSPRDRDYEQY
TRBV6-1	11	TRBJ1-3	ASRSVSGNTIY
TRBV7-2	15	TRBJ2-3	ASSLASGGAASDTQY
TRBV19	13	TRBJ1-1	ASRGQGHPNAEAF
TRBV7-9	11	TRBJ2-7	ASSPRAAYEQY
TRBV27	14	TRBJ1-5	ASSPITGLRNQPQH
TRBV5-5	9	TRBJ1-2	ASSLDTGST
TRBV29-1	11	TRBJ1-1	SVRQGMNTEAF
TRBV7-9	13	TRBJ1-1	ASSPGQGRNTEAF
TRBV9	13	TRBJ2-1	ASSVATGQYNEQF
TRBV6-5	11	TRBJ1-4	AGRQGCGEKLF
TRBV10-1	16	TRBJ2-3	ASSEGLAGVQHTDTQY
TRBV30	11	TRBJ2-7	AWSSDRVTEQY
TRBV9	13	TRBJ2-3	ASGRREVGTDTQY